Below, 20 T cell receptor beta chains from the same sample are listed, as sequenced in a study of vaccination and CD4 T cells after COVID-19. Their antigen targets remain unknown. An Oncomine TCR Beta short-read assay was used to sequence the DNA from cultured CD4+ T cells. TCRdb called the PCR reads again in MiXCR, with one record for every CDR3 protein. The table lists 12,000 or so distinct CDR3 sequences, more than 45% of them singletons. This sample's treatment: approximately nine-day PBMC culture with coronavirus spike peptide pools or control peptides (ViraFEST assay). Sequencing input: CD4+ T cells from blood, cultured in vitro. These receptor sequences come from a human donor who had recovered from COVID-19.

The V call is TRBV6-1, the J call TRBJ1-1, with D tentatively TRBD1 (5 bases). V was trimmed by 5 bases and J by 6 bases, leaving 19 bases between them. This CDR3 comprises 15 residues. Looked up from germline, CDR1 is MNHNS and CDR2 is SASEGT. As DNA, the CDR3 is TGTGCCAGCAGTACCAGGAGTGGGGGTAACGCTGAAGCTTTCTTT. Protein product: CASSTRSGGNAEAFF.

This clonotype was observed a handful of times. This CDR3 is CASRQPGYNSPLHF. CDR3 in DNA: TGCGCCAGCAGGCAGCCAGGGTACAATTCACCCCTCCACTTT. The V and J genes are TRBV10-2 and TRBJ1-6, with D maybe TRBD1 (5 bases). V lost 6 bases and J lost 7, with 13 bases in between. The CDR3 totals 14 residues. Germline V lookup: CDR1 WSHSY, CDR2 SAAADI.

CDR3 amino acids: CASGAGSYEQYF. DNA for the CDR3: TGTGCCAGCGGTGCCGGATCCTACGAGCAGTACTTC. The chain couples TRBV6-2 or TRBV6-3 to TRBJ2-7; no firm D call. V was clipped by 8 bases and J by 1 base, with 9 bases between them. There are 12 residues in the CDR3. Germline V gene lookup returns CDR1 MNHEY and CDR2 SVGEGT.

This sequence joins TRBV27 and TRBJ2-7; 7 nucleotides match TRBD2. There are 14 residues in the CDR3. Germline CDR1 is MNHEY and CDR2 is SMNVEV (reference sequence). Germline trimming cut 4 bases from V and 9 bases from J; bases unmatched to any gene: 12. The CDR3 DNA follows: TGTGCCAGCAGTTCGTCCCGGGCAGCGGGAAGGCAGTACTTC. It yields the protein CASSSSRAAGRQYF.

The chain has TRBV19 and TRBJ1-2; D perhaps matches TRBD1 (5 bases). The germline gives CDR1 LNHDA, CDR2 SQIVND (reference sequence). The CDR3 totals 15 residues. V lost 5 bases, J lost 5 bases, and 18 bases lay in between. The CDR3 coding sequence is TGTGCCAGTAGTGGGTCTAGGACATCGGGGTATGGCTACACCTTC. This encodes CASSGSRTSGYGYTF.

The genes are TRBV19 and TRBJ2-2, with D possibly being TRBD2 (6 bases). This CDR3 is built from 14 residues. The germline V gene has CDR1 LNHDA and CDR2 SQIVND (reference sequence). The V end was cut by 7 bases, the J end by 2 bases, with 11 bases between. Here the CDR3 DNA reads TGTGCCAGTATACGCGGGATAAACACCGGGGAGCTGTTTTTT. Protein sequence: CASIRGINTGELFF.

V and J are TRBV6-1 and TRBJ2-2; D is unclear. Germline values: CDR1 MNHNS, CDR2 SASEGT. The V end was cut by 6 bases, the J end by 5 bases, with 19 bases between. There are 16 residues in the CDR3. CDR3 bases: TGTGCCAGCAGCATAAACCGGGCCCTGGGTACCGGGGAGCTGTTTTTT. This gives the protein CASSINRALGTGELFF.

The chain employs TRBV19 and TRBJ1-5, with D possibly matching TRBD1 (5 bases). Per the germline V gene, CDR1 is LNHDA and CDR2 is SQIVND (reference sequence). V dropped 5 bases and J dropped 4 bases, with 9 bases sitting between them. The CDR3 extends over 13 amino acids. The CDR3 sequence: CASSYRLNQPQHF. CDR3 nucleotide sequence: TGTGCCAGTAGTTACAGGCTAAATCAGCCCCAGCATTTT.

For the CDR3, the DNA is TGCAGTGCTAGCCGCGGGACCACAGATACGCAGTATTTT. Encoded protein: CSASRGTTDTQYF. V usage is TRBV20-1 and J usage is TRBJ2-3; maybe TRBD2 (6 bases). CDR1 DFQATT and CDR2 SNEGSKA come from the germline V gene (reference sequence). The ends were cut back, 3 bases at V and 2 bases at J, with 9 bases in the middle. This CDR3 region has 13 residues.

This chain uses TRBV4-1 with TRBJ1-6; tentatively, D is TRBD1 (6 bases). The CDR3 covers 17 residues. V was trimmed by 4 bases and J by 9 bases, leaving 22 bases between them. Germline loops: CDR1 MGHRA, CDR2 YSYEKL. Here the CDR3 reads CASSLSRGGRTGSPLHF. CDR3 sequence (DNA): TGCGCCAGCAGCCTTTCGAGGGGGGGAAGGACGGGTTCACCCCTCCACTTT.

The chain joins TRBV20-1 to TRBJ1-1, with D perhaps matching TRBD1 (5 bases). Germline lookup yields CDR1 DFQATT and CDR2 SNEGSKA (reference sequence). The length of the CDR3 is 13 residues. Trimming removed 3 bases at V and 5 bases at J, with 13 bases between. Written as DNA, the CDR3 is TGCAGTGCTAGCTCGTCGAAGGGGACTGAAGCTTTCTTT. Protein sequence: CSASSSKGTEAFF.

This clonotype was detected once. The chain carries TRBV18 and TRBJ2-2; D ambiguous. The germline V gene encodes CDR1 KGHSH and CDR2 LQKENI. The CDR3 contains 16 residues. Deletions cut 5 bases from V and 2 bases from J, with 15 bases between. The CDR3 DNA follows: TGTGCCAGCTCAACACTGGTACGGATTAACACCGGGGAGCTGTTTTTT. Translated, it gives CASSTLVRINTGELFF.

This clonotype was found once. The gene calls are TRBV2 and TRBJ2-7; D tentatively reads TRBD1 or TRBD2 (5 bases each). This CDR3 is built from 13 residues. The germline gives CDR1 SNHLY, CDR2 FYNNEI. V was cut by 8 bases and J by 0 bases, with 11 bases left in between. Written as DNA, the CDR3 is TGTGCCAGCGGAGCAGGGACCTCCTACGAGCAGTACTTC. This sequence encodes CASGAGTSYEQYF. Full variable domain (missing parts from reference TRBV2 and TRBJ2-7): EPEVTQTPSHQVTQMGQEVILRCVPISNHLYFYWYRQILGQKVEFLVSFYNNEISEKSEIFDDQFSVERPDGSNFTLKIRSTKLEDSAMYFCASGAGTSYEQYFGPGTRLTVT.

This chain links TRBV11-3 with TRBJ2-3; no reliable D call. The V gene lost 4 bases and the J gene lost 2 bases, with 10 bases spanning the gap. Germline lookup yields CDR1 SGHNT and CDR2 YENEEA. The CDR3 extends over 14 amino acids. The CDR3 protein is CASSSSRDTDTQYF. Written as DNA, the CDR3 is TGTGCCAGCAGCTCCTCTCGTGACACAGATACGCAGTATTTT. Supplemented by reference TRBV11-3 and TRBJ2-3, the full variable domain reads EAGVVQSPRYKIIEKKQPVAFWCNPISGHNTLYWYLQNLGQGPELLIRYENEEAVDDSQLPKDRFSAERLKGVDSTLKIQPAELGDSAVYLCASSSSRDTDTQYFGPGTRLTVL.

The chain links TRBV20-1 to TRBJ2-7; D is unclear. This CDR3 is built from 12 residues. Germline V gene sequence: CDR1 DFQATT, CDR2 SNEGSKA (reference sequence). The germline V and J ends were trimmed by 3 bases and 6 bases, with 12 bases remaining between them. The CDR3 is CSASPLVAEQYF. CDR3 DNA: TGCAGTGCTAGTCCGCTAGTAGCCGAGCAGTACTTC.

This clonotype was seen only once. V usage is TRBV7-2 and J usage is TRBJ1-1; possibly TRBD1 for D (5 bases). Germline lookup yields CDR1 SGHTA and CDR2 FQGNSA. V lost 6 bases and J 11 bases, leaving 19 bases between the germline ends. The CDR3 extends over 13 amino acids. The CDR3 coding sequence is TGTGCCAGCAGTCGGTTGGGGGGAAACAGGGCTTTCTTT. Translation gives CASSRLGGNRAFF.

The CDR3 reads CSVSTLALSEQYF. The CDR3 DNA is TGCAGTGTTTCGACACTAGCGTTGAGCGAGCAGTACTTC. V is TRBV20-1 and J is TRBJ2-7; 7 nucleotides align to TRBD2. Germline CDR1 and CDR2: DFQATT and SNEGSKA (reference sequence). With V trimmed by 7 bases and J by 6 bases, 12 bases remained unmatched. This CDR3 comprises 13 residues.

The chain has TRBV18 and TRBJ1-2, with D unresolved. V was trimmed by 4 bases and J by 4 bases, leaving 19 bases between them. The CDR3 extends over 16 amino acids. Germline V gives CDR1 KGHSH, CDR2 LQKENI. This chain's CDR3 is CASSQLITASPYGYTF. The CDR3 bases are TGTGCCAGCTCACAACTAATAACAGCCTCCCCCTATGGCTACACCTTC.

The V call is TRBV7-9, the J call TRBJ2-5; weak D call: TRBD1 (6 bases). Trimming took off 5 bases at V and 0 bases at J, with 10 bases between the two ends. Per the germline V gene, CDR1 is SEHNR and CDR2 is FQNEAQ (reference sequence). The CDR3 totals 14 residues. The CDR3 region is CASSPDSHQETQYF. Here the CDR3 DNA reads TGTGCCAGCAGCCCGGACAGCCACCAAGAGACCCAGTACTTC.

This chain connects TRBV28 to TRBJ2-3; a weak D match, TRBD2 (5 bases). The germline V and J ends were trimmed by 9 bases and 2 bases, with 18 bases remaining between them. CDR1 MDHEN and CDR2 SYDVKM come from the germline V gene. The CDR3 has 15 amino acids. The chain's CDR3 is CASGRGFGDTDTQYF. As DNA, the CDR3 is TGTGCCAGTGGAAGAGGGTTTGGGGACACAGATACGCAGTATTTT.